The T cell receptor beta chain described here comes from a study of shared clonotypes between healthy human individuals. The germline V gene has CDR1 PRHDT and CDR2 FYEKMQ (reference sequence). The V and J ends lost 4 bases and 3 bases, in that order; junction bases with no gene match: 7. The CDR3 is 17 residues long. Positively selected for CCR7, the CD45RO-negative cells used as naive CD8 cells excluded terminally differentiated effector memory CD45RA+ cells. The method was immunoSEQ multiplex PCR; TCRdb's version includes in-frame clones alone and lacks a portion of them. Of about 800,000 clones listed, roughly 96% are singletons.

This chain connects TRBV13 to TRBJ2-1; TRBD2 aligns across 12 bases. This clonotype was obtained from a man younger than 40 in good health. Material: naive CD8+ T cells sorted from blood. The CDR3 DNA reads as TGTGCCAGCAGCTCTAGGACTAGCGGGATAGACTACAATGAGCAGTTCTTC. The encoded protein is CASSSRTSGIDYNEQFF.